One and the same sample provided the 19 T cell receptor beta chains below, sequenced in a study of T cell responses to AZD1222 COVID-19 vaccine. Method: immunoSEQ multiplex PCR; TCRdb's copy keeps in-frame clones and lacks some. This table holds more than 100,000 clones, 70% to 90% found once. Here the sequenced sample was peripheral blood, taken on day 0 of AZD1222 vaccination. The receptors originated from an adult in good health.

CDR3 region: CSVAKSRTGVDEAFF. CDR3 bases: TGCAGCGTCGCCAAGTCAAGGACAGGCGTAGATGAAGCTTTCTTT. This chain uses TRBV29-1 with TRBJ1-1; TRBD1 agrees at 7 bases. V gave up 6 bases and J gave up 7 bases; unmatched junction bases: 17. CDR3 length: 15 amino acids. The V gene's germline CDR1 is SQVTM and CDR2 ANQGSEA.

This rearrangement joins TRBV11-3 to TRBJ2-1; D not resolved. Trimming pared 4 bases from V and 0 bases from J, leaving 13 bases between. The length of the CDR3 is 16 residues. CDR1 is SGHNT, CDR2 YENEEA, per germline. In nucleotides, the CDR3 is TGTGCCAGCAGCTCTAGACTCACCGGCTCCTACAATGAGCAGTTCTTC. This sequence encodes CASSSRLTGSYNEQFF.

This clone was detected only a few times. J is TRBJ1-5 and V is TRBV6-5; D remains ambiguous. This CDR3 comprises 14 residues. Germline-derived CDR1 and CDR2 are MNHEY and SVGAGI. V was pared by 6 bases and J by 0 bases, with 9 bases between. For the CDR3, the DNA is TGTGCCAGCAGGGAGACTTATAGCAATCAGCCCCAGCATTTT. Translating gives CASRETYSNQPQHF.

This clone was observed once. The chain has TRBV24-1 and TRBJ2-1, with 7 bases identical to TRBD2. Germline-derived CDR1 and CDR2 are KGHDR and SFDVKD. CDR3 length: 14 residues. The trim removed 3 bases at V and 9 bases at J, leaving 7 bases unmatched. As DNA, the CDR3 is TGTGCCACCAGTGATCCGACTCGGGGGGTTGAGCAGTTCTTC. This gives the protein CATSDPTRGVEQFF.

V usage is TRBV5-1 and J usage is TRBJ1-1; 7 positions agree with TRBD1. Germline CDR1 SGHRS, CDR2 YFSETQ. V shed 4 bases and J 5 bases; nucleotides not matched to a gene: 5. The CDR3 runs to 13 residues. The CDR3 DNA follows: TGCGCCAGCAGCGGGGGACAGAGAACTGAAGCTTTCTTT. Protein sequence: CASSGGQRTEAFF.

The V gene is TRBV27, the J gene TRBJ2-7; possible D gene TRBD2, 7 bases. Trimming left V 0 bases short and J 2 bases short, with 17 bases between. Germline CDR1 and CDR2: MNHEY and SMNVEV (reference sequence). CDR3 length: 17 residues. The CDR3 coding sequence is TGTGCCAGCAGTTTATCGGGGGGGCGAGTCCTAGCCTACGAGCAGTACTTC. Protein product: CASSLSGGRVLAYEQYF.

This chain joins TRBV7-9 and TRBJ1-6, with TRBD1 matching 9 bases. After removal of 3 bases from V and 7 bases from J, the junction contained 4 bases not matched to a gene. This CDR3 has 15 residues. Germline loops: CDR1 SEHNR, CDR2 FQNEAQ (reference sequence). The CDR3 DNA reads as TGTGCCAGCAGCTTGGGACAGGGAGCAAATTCACCCCTCCACTTT. Its protein is CASSLGQGANSPLHF. Together with reference TRBV7-9 and TRBJ1-6, the CDR3 gives the full variable domain: DTGVSQNPRHKITKRGQNVTFRCDPISEHNRLYWYRQTLGQGPEFLTYFQNEAQLEKSRLLSDRFSAERPKGSFSTLEIQRTEQGDSAMYLCASSLGQGANSPLHFGNGTRLTVT.

The chain links TRBV27 to TRBJ1-5; 7 nucleotides agree with TRBD1. The CDR3 totals 13 residues. CDR1 and CDR2 (germline): MNHEY, SMNVEV (reference sequence). Germline trimming cut 3 bases from V and 6 bases from J; bases unmatched to any gene: 2. The CDR3 is CASSLTGFQPQHF. DNA of the CDR3: TGTGCCAGCAGTTTGACAGGGTTTCAGCCCCAGCATTTT.

The chain is built from TRBV3-1 (or the pseudogene TRBV3-2) and TRBJ1-3, with D possibly TRBD1 on 6 matching bases. CDR3 length equals 16 residues. V was trimmed by 5 bases and J by 4 bases, leaving 18 bases between them. Germline CDR1 and CDR2: LGHDT and YNNKEL (reference sequence). The CDR3 region is CASSATGILGGNTIYF. The CDR3 DNA follows: TGTGCCAGCAGCGCAACAGGGATTCTTGGGGGAAACACCATATATTTT.

The chain has TRBV28 and TRBJ1-6; no clear D gene. Germline V CDR1 and CDR2: MDHEN, SYDVKM. V was clipped by 5 bases and J by 10 bases, with 15 bases between them. The CDR3 extends over 14 amino acids. The CDR3 sequence is CASSTLTLGSPLHF. The CDR3 region has the DNA TGTGCCAGCAGTACCCTCACCTTAGGGTCACCCCTCCACTTT.

The chain uses TRBV5-1 and TRBJ2-1, with TRBD2 matching over 7 bases. CDR1 SGHRS and CDR2 YFSETQ come from the germline V gene. The V and J ends lost 1 base and 4 bases, in that order; junction bases with no gene match: 2. The CDR3 spans 14 residues. Here the CDR3 DNA reads TGCGCCAGCAGCTTGCTAGCGGCTTACAATGAGCAGTTCTTC. Protein sequence: CASSLLAAYNEQFF.

The V and J genes are TRBV6-1 and TRBJ2-1; TRBD1 aligns across 8 bases. The CDR3 runs to 16 residues. J was trimmed by 8 bases and V by 3 bases; bases with no gene match: 12. Germline values: CDR1 MNHNS, CDR2 SASEGT. The CDR3 sequence: CASSEGWTGTWDEQFF. Written as DNA, the CDR3 is TGTGCCAGCAGTGAGGGGTGGACAGGGACTTGGGATGAGCAGTTCTTC.

This rearrangement joins TRBV9 to TRBJ1-4; TRBD1 matches at 7 bases. This CDR3 is built from 15 residues. Per the germline V gene, CDR1 is SGDLS and CDR2 is YYNGEE. With V trimmed by 0 bases and J by 4 bases, 3 bases remained unmatched. The DNA of the CDR3 is TGTGCCAGCAGCGTAGGGACAGGAGATAATGAAAAACTGTTTTTT. Its protein product is CASSVGTGDNEKLFF.

The chain couples TRBV5-1 to TRBJ2-2; TRBD1 might be the D (5 bases). This CDR3 is 14 amino acids long. Germline assignment: CDR1 SGHRS and CDR2 YFSETQ. The V end lost 4 bases, the J end lost 3 bases, and 10 bases lay between the germline ends. CDR3 nucleotides: TGCGCCAGCAGCGTCACAGGTGACACCGGGGAGCTGTTTTTT. Its translation is CASSVTGDTGELFF.

The chain joins TRBV28 to TRBJ1-6; D perhaps matches TRBD1 (5 bases). CDR1 is MDHEN, CDR2 SYDVKM, per germline. V was cut by 2 bases and J by 12 bases, with 11 bases left in between. The CDR3 has 13 residues. The CDR3 DNA reads TGTGCCAGCAGTTTAATGGGGGGGGAACCCCTCCACTTT. This encodes CASSLMGGEPLHF.

CDR3 bases: TGCGCCAGCAGCTTCGGGGGGGATACGCAGTATTTT. Encoded protein: CASSFGGDTQYF. The J gene is TRBJ2-3, the V gene TRBV5-1; 7 positions match TRBD2. The J segment lost 6 bases and the V segment lost 2 bases, leaving 0 bases of the junction unmatched. Germline V gene sequence: CDR1 SGHRS, CDR2 YFSETQ. The CDR3 extends over 12 amino acids.

The CDR3 loop reads CASSAFTPEAFF. In DNA, the CDR3 is TGTGCCAGCAGCGCATTCACCCCTGAAGCTTTCTTT. The chain is built from TRBV28 and TRBJ1-1; D unclear. V was clipped by 6 bases and J by 6 bases, with 11 bases between them. This CDR3 has 12 amino acids. From germline, CDR1 is MDHEN and CDR2 SYDVKM.

The V gene is TRBV28, the J gene TRBJ2-1; 8 bases are a match to TRBD1. Looked up from germline, CDR1 is MDHEN and CDR2 is SYDVKM. The V and J ends lost 6 bases and 3 bases, in that order; junction bases with no gene match: 7. This CDR3 spans 15 amino acids. In nucleotides, the CDR3 is TGTGCCAGCAGGCGGACAGGGCAAAGCTACAATGAGCAGTTCTTC. It codes for CASRRTGQSYNEQFF.

CDR3: CAWSGLAGVTDTQYF. DNA of the CDR3: TGTGCCTGGAGTGGACTAGCGGGGGTCACAGATACGCAGTATTTT. The J gene is TRBJ2-3, the V gene TRBV30; 12 bases line up with TRBD2. This CDR3 has 15 residues. CDR1 is GTSNPN, CDR2 SVGIG, per germline (reference sequence). J lost 2 bases, V lost 1 base, and 1 base had no gene match.